This T cell receptor (beta chain) is from a study of blood T cell repertoires in COVID-19. Study-wide background: The analysed material was cDNA or gDNA that came from T cells, B-cell-depleted T cells, or PBMCs.

This table comes from immunoSEQ multiplex PCR, and its TCRdb copy is limited to in-frame clones, with some not included. The repertoire includes about 64,000 clones, roughly 82% of them detected once, and 5.6% sits in the top ten. The sequence came from a woman in her sixties with acute or convalescent COVID-19. Sequenced sample: peripheral blood.

CDR3 sequence reads: CASSQYVTGGLEQYF. The CDR3, as DNA: TGTGCCAGCAGCCAATATGTGACAGGGGGCTTGGAGCAGTACTTC. The rearrangement uses TRBV3-1 (or the pseudogene TRBV3-2) and TRBJ2-7; 10 bases map to TRBD1. The J segment lost 7 bases and the V segment lost 2 bases, leaving 8 bases of the junction unmatched. This CDR3 comprises 15 residues. Germline lookup yields CDR1 LGHDT and CDR2 YNNKEL (reference sequence).